This TCR beta chain was sequenced during a study of cytomegalovirus exposure and HLA in healthy donors. 13 Jbeta primers and 60 Vbeta primers were used for the PCR. Libraries were prepared by immunoSEQ multiplex PCR; TCRdb keeps only in-frame clonotypes and omits some of them. Counted here are 130,000 or so clones, more than 60% occurring once; the ten biggest clones make up around 1.5%. The CDR3 totals 16 residues. The V end lost 4 bases, the J end lost 2 bases, and 18 bases lay between the germline ends. Germline V gene data show CDR1 as SGHRS and CDR2 as YFSETQ. The sequence was obtained from a female donor in good health and CMV-seronegative. Sequenced material: PBMCs. V is TRBV5-1 and J is TRBJ2-5, with a possible D match to TRBD2 (6 bases). CDR3 protein: CASSVLLSGPQETQYF. The CDR3 nucleotides are TGCGCCAGCAGCGTACTATTAAGCGGGCCGCAAGAGACCCAGTACTTC.